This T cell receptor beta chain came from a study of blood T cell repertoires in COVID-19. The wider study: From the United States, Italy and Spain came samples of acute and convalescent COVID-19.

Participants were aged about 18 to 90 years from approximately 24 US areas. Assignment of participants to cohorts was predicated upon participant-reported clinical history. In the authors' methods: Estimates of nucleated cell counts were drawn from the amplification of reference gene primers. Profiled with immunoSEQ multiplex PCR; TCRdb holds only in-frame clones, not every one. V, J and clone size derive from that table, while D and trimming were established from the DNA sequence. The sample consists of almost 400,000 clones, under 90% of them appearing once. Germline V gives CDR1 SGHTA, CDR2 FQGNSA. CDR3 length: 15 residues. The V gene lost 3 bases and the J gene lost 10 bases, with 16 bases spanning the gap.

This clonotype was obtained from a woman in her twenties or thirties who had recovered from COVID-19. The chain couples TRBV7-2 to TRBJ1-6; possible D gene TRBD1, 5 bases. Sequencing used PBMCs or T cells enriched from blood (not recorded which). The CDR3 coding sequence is TGTGCCAGCAGCTTTCTTGGTAGGGGAGGATCACCCCTCCACTTT. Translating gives CASSFLGRGGSPLHF.